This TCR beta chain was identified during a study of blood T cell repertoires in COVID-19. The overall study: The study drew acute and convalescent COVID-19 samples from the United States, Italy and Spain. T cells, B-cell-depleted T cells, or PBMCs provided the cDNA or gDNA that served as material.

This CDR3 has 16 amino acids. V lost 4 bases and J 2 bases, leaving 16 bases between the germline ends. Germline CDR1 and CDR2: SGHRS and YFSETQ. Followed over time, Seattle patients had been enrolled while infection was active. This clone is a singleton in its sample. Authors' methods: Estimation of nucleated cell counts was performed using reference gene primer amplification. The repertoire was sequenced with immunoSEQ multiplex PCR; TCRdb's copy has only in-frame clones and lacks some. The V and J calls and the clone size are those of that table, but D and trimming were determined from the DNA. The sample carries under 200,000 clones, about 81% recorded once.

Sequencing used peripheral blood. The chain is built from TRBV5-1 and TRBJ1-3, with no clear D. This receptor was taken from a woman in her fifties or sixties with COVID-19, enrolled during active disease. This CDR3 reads CASSADNARTGNTIYF. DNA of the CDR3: TGCGCCAGCAGCGCTGACAACGCCCGTACTGGAAACACCATATATTTT.